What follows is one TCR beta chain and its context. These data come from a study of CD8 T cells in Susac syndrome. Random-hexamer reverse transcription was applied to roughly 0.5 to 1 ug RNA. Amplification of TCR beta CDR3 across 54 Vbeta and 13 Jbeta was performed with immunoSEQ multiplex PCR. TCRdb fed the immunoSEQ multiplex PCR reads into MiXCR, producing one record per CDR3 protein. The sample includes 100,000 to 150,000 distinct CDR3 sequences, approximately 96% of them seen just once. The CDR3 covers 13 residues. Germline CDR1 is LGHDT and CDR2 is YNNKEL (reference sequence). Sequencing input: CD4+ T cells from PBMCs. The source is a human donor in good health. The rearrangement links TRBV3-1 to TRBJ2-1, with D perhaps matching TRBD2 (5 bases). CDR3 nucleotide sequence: TGTGCAGTAGGAGCGGACTCCTACAATGAGCAGTTCTTC. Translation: CAVGADSYNEQFF.